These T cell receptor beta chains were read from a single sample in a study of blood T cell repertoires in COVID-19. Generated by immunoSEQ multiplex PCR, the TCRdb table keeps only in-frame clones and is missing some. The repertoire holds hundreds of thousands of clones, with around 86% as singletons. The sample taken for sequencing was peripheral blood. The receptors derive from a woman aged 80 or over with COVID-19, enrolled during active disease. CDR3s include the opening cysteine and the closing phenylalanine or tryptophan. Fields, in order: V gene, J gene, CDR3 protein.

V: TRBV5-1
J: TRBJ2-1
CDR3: CASRSTPNEQFF

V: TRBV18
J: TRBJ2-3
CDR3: CASSPRGSTDTQYF

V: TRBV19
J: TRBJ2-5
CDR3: CASSPGQGYQETQYF

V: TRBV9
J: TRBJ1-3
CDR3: CASGTGSRTSSGNTIYF

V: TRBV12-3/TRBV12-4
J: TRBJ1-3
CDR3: CASRVRDTIYF

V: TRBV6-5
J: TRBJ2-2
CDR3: CASNRLGTGELFF

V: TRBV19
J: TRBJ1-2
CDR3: CARLPSCYGYTF

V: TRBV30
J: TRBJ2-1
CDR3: CAWRGPWAPAPNEQFF

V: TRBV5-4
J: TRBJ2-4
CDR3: CASSLGLPDGGARNIQYF

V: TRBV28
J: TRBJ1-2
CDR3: CASNGQGRPYGYTF

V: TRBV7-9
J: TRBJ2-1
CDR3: CASHRRTGDYNEQFF

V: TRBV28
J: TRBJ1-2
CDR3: CASSFPLPRAALNYGYTF

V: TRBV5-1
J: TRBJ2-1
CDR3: CASSPSTSGAVNEQFF

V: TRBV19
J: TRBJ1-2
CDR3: CASRPTLLGLGYTF

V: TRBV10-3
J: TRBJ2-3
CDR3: CASDEPGFHTQYF

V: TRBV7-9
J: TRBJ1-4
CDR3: CASSLTGANEKLFF

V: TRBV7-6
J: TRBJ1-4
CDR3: CASSPGGVGLNEKLFF

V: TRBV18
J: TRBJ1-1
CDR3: CASSPPKGALTEAFF

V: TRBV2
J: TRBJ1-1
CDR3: CASSPQGADTEAFF

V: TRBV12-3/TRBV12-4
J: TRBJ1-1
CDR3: CASSLGPQAEAFF

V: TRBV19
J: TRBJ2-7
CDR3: CASSIVRGSLINEQYF

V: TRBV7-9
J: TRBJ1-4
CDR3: CASSLAGRQGRNEKLFF

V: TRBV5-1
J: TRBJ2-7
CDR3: CASAGRAGAYEQYF

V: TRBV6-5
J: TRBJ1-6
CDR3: CASKRSRQDYSPLHF

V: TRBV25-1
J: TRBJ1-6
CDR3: CASSESRTVTSPLHF

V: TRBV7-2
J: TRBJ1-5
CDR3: CASSPGQGKSTSNQPQHF

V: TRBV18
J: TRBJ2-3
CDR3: CASSPPGGTGGQYF

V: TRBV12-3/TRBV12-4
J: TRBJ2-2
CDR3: CASSLTDTGELFF

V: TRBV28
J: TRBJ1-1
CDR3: CASSGSGWTTEAFF

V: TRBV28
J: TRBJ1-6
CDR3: CASSLGTGLNSPLHF

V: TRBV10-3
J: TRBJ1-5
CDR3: CAISESHSQPQHF

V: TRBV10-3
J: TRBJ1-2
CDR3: CAISPTGRGGLNSGYTF

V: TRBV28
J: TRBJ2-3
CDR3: CASSPTPARGTQYF

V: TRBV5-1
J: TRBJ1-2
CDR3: CASSLDGGNYGYTF

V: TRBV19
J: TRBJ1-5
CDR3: CASSTPQGVANQPQHF

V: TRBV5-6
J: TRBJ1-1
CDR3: CASSPNVGQGVAFF

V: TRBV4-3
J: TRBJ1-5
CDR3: CASSQGGSSNQPQHF

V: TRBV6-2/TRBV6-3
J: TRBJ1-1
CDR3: CASSYVETGGGPEAFF

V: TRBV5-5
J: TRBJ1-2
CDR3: CASSLGQTGASYTF

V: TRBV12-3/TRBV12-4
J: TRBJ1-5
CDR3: CASRTATNQPQHF

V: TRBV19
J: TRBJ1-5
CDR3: CASSYMRDRDLYSNQPQHF

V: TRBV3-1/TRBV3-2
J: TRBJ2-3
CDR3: CASSPLPGAGGGDTQYF

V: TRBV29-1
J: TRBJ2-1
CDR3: CSVSSGGRHNEQFF

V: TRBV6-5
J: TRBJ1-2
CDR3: CASSRQGEIYGYTF

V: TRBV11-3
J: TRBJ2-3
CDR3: CASSLGDNTDTQYF

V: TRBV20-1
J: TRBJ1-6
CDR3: CSASFTTGINSPLHF

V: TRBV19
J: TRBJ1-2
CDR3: CASSSHRGDGYTF

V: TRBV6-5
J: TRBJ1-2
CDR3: CASRRTGGKGHGYTF

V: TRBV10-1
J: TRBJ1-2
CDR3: CASRDRTNYGYTF

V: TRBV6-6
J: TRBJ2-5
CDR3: CASSYWGLALQETQYF

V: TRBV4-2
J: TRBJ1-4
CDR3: CASSQAEGTTNEKLFF

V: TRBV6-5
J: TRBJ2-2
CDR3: CASRPLGPDRRELFF

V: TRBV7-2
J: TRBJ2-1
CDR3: CASSPGTSYNEQFF

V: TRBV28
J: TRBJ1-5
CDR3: CASSPEGQGAGQPQHF

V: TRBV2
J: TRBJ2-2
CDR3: CASRQLTGELFF

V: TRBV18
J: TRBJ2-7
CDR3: CASSPPGQGPYEQYF